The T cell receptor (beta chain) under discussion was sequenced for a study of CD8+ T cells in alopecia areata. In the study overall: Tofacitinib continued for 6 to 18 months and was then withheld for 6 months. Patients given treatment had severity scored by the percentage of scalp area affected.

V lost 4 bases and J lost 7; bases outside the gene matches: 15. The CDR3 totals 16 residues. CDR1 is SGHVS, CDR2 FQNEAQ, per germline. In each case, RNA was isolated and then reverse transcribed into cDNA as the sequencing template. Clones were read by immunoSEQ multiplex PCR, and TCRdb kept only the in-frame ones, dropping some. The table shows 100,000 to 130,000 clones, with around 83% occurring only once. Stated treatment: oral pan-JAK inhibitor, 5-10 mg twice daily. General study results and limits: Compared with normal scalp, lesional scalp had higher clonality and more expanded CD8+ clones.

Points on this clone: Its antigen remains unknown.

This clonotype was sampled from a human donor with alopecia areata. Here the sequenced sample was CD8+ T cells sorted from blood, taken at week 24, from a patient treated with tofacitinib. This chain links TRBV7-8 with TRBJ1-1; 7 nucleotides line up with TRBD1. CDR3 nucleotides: TGTGCCAGCAGCTCCCAACGGAAACCGGGGGACAGTGAAGCTTTCTTT. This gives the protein CASSSQRKPGDSEAFF.